The 13 T cell receptor beta chains reported below all come from one sample, sequenced in a study of shared clonotypes between healthy human individuals. Clones were read by immunoSEQ multiplex PCR, and TCRdb kept only the in-frame ones, dropping some. The sample has roughly 2.2 million clones, less than 95% seen once; the top ten hold 0.37%. Sample: naive CD4+ T cells from PBMCs. Regarding subset: CD45RA+ positively selected. The receptors originated from a man between 18 and 35 years old in good health. Some clones in this sample may be carry-over from other donors' samples.

This clone was seen a handful of times. Other DNA sequences in this specimen translate into the identical CDR3. The V call is TRBV28, the J call TRBJ1-1, with 11 nucleotides matching TRBD1. Trimming at V came to 4 bases and at J to 4 bases, leaving 2 bases not matched to a gene. Germline CDR1 and CDR2: MDHEN and SYDVKM. The CDR3 totals 14 residues. The DNA for the CDR3 is TGTGCCAGCAGTTCGGGGACAGGGGGCACTGAAGCTTTCTTT. Translating it yields CASSSGTGGTEAFF.

The chain joins TRBV28 to TRBJ2-2, with D possibly TRBD2 on 5 matching bases. Trimming removed 3 bases from V and 3 bases from J, with 8 bases in between. Germline lookup yields CDR1 MDHEN and CDR2 SYDVKM. The CDR3 loop spans 14 amino acids. CDR3: CASSFWRDTGELFF. The CDR3 bases are TGTGCCAGCAGTTTTTGGCGGGACACCGGGGAGCTGTTTTTT.

The chain carries TRBV11-2 and TRBJ2-2, with 16 bases fitting TRBD2. This CDR3 spans 17 amino acids. The junction had 5 bases not matched to a gene; V was cut back by 6 bases and J by 4 bases. Germline lookup yields CDR1 SGHAT and CDR2 FQNNGV. The CDR3 DNA reads as TGTGCCAGCAGGGGACTAGCGGGAGGGCGAGGCACCGGGGAGCTGTTTTTT. As protein: CASRGLAGGRGTGELFF.

This clone was found once. This chain joins TRBV7-6 and TRBJ2-2; D call uncertain. Looked up from germline, CDR1 is SGHVS and CDR2 is FNYEAQ. The CDR3 is made up of 11 amino acids. V was trimmed by 5 bases and J by 10 bases, leaving 8 bases between them. The CDR3 loop is CASSANVELFF. CDR3 in DNA: TGTGCCAGCAGCGCGAACGTGGAGCTGTTTTTT.

This clone was seen more than once but under ten times. This sequence joins TRBV4-1 and TRBJ1-1; 11 bases are a match to TRBD1. Germline-derived CDR1 and CDR2 are MGHRA and YSYEKL. The V and J ends lost 6 bases and 7 bases, in that order; junction bases with no gene match: 7. This CDR3 contains 14 residues. The CDR3 region has the DNA TGCGCCAGCAGACAGGACAGGGGGCTTAGTGAAGCTTTCTTT. Translated: CASRQDRGLSEAFF.

This rearrangement joins TRBV5-1 to TRBJ2-5; no firm D call. The CDR3 is 14 amino acids. The V end was cut by 3 bases, the J end by 5 bases, with 14 bases between. From germline, CDR1 is SGHRS and CDR2 YFSETQ. CDR3 DNA sequence: TGCGCCAGCAGCTCTGACCCCCCAGTCGAGACCCAGTACTTC. Translating it yields CASSSDPPVETQYF.

The V gene is TRBV5-8, the J gene TRBJ2-7; D call uncertain. The CDR3 loop spans 10 amino acids. Trimming took 5 bases from V and 3 from J, leaving 3 bases between them. CDR1 SGHTS and CDR2 YDEGEE come from the germline V gene. For the CDR3, the DNA is TGTGCCAGCAGTATCTACGAGCAGTACTTC. It codes for CASSIYEQYF.

The CDR3 region has the DNA TGTGCCAGCAGTCGAAAGGGGGGGGGCAATGAAAAACTGTTTTTT. Encoded protein: CASSRKGGGNEKLFF. This sequence joins TRBV6-1 and TRBJ1-4; D may be TRBD1 (6 bases). The germline V gene encodes CDR1 MNHNS and CDR2 SASEGT. V was shortened by 5 bases and J by 5 bases, with 15 bases between the two germline ends. This CDR3 comprises 15 residues.

The rearrangement uses TRBV5-5 and TRBJ1-4, with D perhaps TRBD1 (5 bases). The CDR3 extends over 15 amino acids. Germline CDR1 SGHKS, CDR2 YYEKEE (reference sequence). Trimming left V 0 bases short and J 8 bases short, with 14 bases between. CDR3 bases: TGTGCCAGCAGCTTGGTAGGAGGGGTCCAGGAAAAACTGTTTTTT. Translation: CASSLVGGVQEKLFF.

V is TRBV27 and J is TRBJ1-5; D call uncertain. Germline lookup yields CDR1 MNHEY and CDR2 SMNVEV (reference sequence). V lost 3 bases and J lost 1, with 10 bases in between. This CDR3 has 15 amino acids. The CDR3 DNA reads as TGTGCCAGCAGTTTTGTGGGGAGAAGCAATCAGCCCCAGCATTTT. It yields the protein CASSFVGRSNQPQHF.

Comment on this clone: At the DNA level, this CDR3 is encoded by other sequences in the same sample as well. The rearrangement joins TRBV5-1 to TRBJ2-7; D may be TRBD1 or TRBD2 (5 bases each). The CDR3 contains 15 residues. Germline assignment: CDR1 SGHRS and CDR2 YFSETQ. The V and J ends lost 4 bases and 2 bases respectively, with 16 bases between them. CDR3 loop: CASSQVAGTTYEQYF. In DNA form, the CDR3 reads TGCGCCAGCAGCCAGGTCGCCGGGACGACCTACGAGCAGTACTTC.

In this sample, this clone turned up a few times. V is TRBV30 and J is TRBJ1-1; TRBD1 matches 11 bases. Trimming took 5 bases from V and 3 from J; bases not matched to a gene: 11. There are 16 residues in the CDR3. In germline, CDR1 is GTSNPN, CDR2 SVGIG (reference sequence). The CDR3, as DNA: TGTGCCTGGGGCGGGACAGGGGGTCGGTACGACACTGAAGCTTTCTTT. Translated: CAWGGTGGRYDTEAFF. The full variable domain, completed using reference TRBV30 and TRBJ1-1, is SQTIHQWPATLVQPVGSPLSLECTVEGTSNPNLYWYRQAAGRGLQLLFYSVGIGQISSEVPQNLSASRPQDRQFILSSKKLLLSDSGFYLCAWGGTGGRYDTEAFFGQGTRLTVV.

This clone was recorded only once. This sequence joins TRBV7-2 and TRBJ2-2, with 14 bases lining up with TRBD2. This CDR3 spans 16 amino acids. CDR1 SGHTA and CDR2 FQGNSA come from the germline V gene. The ends lost 1 base at V and 5 bases at J; junction bases unmatched: 0. The CDR3 DNA reads TGTGCCAGCAGCTTAGGACTAGCGGGAGGGACCGGGGAGCTGTTTTTT. Translating it yields CASSLGLAGGTGELFF. Together with reference TRBV7-2 and TRBJ2-2, the CDR3 gives the full variable domain: GAGVSQSPSNKVTEKGKDVELRCDPISGHTALYWYRQSLGQGLEFLIYFQGNSAPDKSGLPSDRFSAERTGGSVSTLTIQRTQQEDSAVYLCASSLGLAGGTGELFFGEGSRLTVL.